The 11 T cell receptor beta chains reported below all come from one sample, sequenced in a study of blood T cell repertoires in COVID-19. Using immunoSEQ multiplex PCR, the repertoire was profiled, and TCRdb retains in-frame clones only, with some absent. Counted here are roughly 150,000 clones, over 70% occurring once; the ten biggest clones make up roughly 5.6%. Sequencing input: PBMCs or T cells enriched from blood (not recorded which). The receptors were sampled from a man aged 65-85 years who had been exposed to COVID-19.

For this clone: The same CDR3 also results from other DNA sequences found in this sample. V and J are TRBV28 and TRBJ2-7; D is possibly TRBD2 (6 bases). With 6 bases removed from V and 4 bases from J, the gap between germline ends came to 10 bases. The CDR3 extends over 12 amino acids. Per the germline V gene, CDR1 is MDHEN and CDR2 is SYDVKM. The CDR3 sequence is CASSLAGYEQYF. CDR3 nucleotide sequence: TGTGCCAGCAGCCTGGCGGGGTACGAGCAGTACTTC.

The V gene is TRBV12-3 or TRBV12-4, the J gene TRBJ1-1; D may be TRBD1 (6 bases). Trimming stripped 7 bases from V and 4 bases from J, with 10 bases between. The CDR3 spans 12 residues. Here the CDR3 DNA reads TGTGCCAGCACGCAGGGGTCCACTGAAGCTTTCTTT. The encoded protein is CASTQGSTEAFF.

This clone occurred once. J is TRBJ2-2 and V is TRBV14, with a possible D match to TRBD2 (6 bases). CDR3 size: 16 residues. CDR1 is SGHDN, CDR2 FVKESK, per germline. Trimming cost V 4 bases and J 3 bases, with 15 bases left between them. The CDR3: CASSPLTSRYTGELFF. The CDR3 DNA sequence: TGTGCCAGCAGCCCTCTTACTAGCAGATACACCGGGGAGCTGTTTTTT.

The rearrangement links TRBV3-1 (or the pseudogene TRBV3-2) to TRBJ1-5, with TRBD1 as a possible D gene (5 bases). V was pared by 4 bases and J by 9 bases, with 13 bases between. This CDR3 region has 13 residues. Germline CDR1 and CDR2: LGHDT and YNNKEL (reference sequence). CDR3 coding DNA: TGTGCCAGCAGCCCCCCCGGGGGAGTGCCCCAGCATTTT. Its translation is CASSPPGGVPQHF.

The chain recombines TRBV20-1 with TRBJ2-7, with a weak D call TRBD2 (7 bases). This CDR3 has 11 amino acids. V shed 8 bases and J shed 6 bases, with 14 bases lying between them. The V gene's germline CDR1 is DFQATT and CDR2 SNEGSKA (reference sequence). For the CDR3, the DNA is TGCAGTTTTGGGGGGGCGGGCGAGCAGTACTTC. Translation gives CSFGGAGEQYF.

CDR3 in amino acids: CASSPTTDEQFF. CDR3 coding DNA: TGTGCCAGCTCACCGACGACTGATGAGCAGTTCTTC. The chain links TRBV18 to TRBJ2-1, with D hard to call. Per germline, CDR1 KGHSH and CDR2 LQKENI. The CDR3 totals 12 residues. Deletions cut 3 bases from V and 8 bases from J, with 8 bases between.

The chain employs TRBV7-2 and TRBJ1-2, with D possibly TRBD1 on 5 matching bases. The CDR3 contains 14 residues. Per germline, CDR1 SGHTA and CDR2 FQGNSA. V shed 5 bases and J shed 5 bases, with 15 bases lying between them. For the CDR3, the DNA is TGTGCCAGCAGCACCCTAAGGGGAAGTTATGGCTACACCTTC. This gives the protein CASSTLRGSYGYTF. The variable domain in full, completed from reference TRBV7-2 and TRBJ1-2, reads GAGVSQSPSNKVTEKGKDVELRCDPISGHTALYWYRQSLGQGLEFLIYFQGNSAPDKSGLPSDRFSAERTGGSVSTLTIQRTQQEDSAVYLCASSTLRGSYGYTFGSGTRLTVV.

This chain links TRBV7-9 with TRBJ2-7, with D possibly matching TRBD1 (6 bases). Looked up from germline, CDR1 is SEHNR and CDR2 is FQNEAQ (reference sequence). This CDR3 is 12 amino acids long. The V end lost 5 bases, the J end lost 3 bases, and 8 bases lay between the germline ends. CDR3 DNA sequence: TGTGCCAGCAGCCAACAGGGCTACGAGCAGTACTTC. Translating it yields CASSQQGYEQYF.

V is TRBV28 and J is TRBJ2-2, with 10 bases fitting TRBD1. Germline CDR1 is MDHEN and CDR2 is SYDVKM. J gave up 5 bases and V 4 bases, and 10 bases lay outside the gene matches. The CDR3 extends over 17 amino acids. The chain's CDR3 is CASSYGGDRGSTGELFF. The CDR3 DNA follows: TGTGCCAGCAGTTATGGTGGGGACAGGGGATCAACCGGGGAGCTGTTTTTT.

The CDR3 is CAWSLTGGDQPQHF. The CDR3 DNA reads TGTGCCTGGAGCCTAACAGGGGGCGATCAGCCCCAGCATTTT. The chain has TRBV30 and TRBJ1-5; 9 bases line up with TRBD1. The J segment lost 5 bases and the V segment lost 3 bases, leaving 5 bases of the junction unmatched. The CDR3 runs 14 residues. The germline V gene encodes CDR1 GTSNPN and CDR2 SVGIG (reference sequence).

Written as DNA, the CDR3 is TGTGCCAGCAGCCAAGATCAGGGAATCAACTATGGCTACACCTTC. This codes for CASSQDQGINYGYTF. V usage is TRBV4-2 and J usage is TRBJ1-2; D perhaps matches TRBD1 (5 bases). The V end was cut by 0 bases, the J end by 2 bases, with 10 bases between. Germline CDR1 reads LGHNA; CDR2 reads YNFKEQ. This CDR3 spans 15 amino acids.